This T cell receptor (beta chain) was sequenced for a study of CD8+CD57+ T cells in acquired aplastic anemia. Study at large: Yields of DNA that came from sorted CD4+ and CD8+ cells averaged about 3 ug. General observations from the study: In common between the patients and the controls were some 29 CD8+ CDR3 sequences.

With respect to this clonotype: What it binds is not known.

The CDR3 spans 10 residues. CDR1 is SQVTM, CDR2 ANQGSEA, per germline. V gave up 5 bases and J gave up 3 bases, with 4 bases separating them. Genomic DNA templated the TCR beta VDJ and CDR3 profiling. Using its own MiXCR run on the reads, TCRdb lists one record per CDR3 protein. The data hold around 180,000 distinct CDR3 sequences, with around 65% observed a single time. The receptor was isolated from a human donor with severe aplastic anemia or a healthy control (not recorded which). The sequenced sample was sorted CD4+, CD8+, or CD8+CD57+ T cells (not recorded which) from PBMCs. The rearrangement uses TRBV29-1 and TRBJ1-2; D is unresolved. The CDR3 sequence: CSVQDYGYTF. The CDR3 region has the DNA TGCAGCGTTCAGGACTATGGCTACACCTTC.